This is a list of T cell receptor beta chains from one sample in a study of T cells after yellow fever vaccination. TCRdb fed the 5' RACE reads into MiXCR, producing one record per CDR3 protein. The table has 350,000 to 450,000 distinct CDR3 sequences, around 20% seen once; the top ten hold roughly 19%. Sequenced material: PBMCs, taken before the yellow fever booster vaccination. The receptors stem from a man between 18 and 35 years old who received the YFV17D yellow fever vaccine. The CDR3 runs from the conserved cysteine through the conserved F or W. D genes are given only for firm matches. The listing skips clone size in some rows; elsewhere it reads once, few, many or a size class.

abundance	j_gene	d_gene	v_gene	CDR3aa	CDR3nt
NA	TRBJ1-1	NA	TRBV6-6	CASSYLRGGDTEAFF	TGTGCCAGCAGTTACCTACGGGGGGGGGACACTGAAGCTTTCTTT
many	TRBJ2-1	TRBD1	TRBV11-2	CASSLGQGDYNEQFF	TGTGCCAGCAGTTTGGGTCAGGGGGACTACAATGAGCAGTTCTTC
NA	TRBJ1-5	NA	TRBV20-1	CSASISLGSQPQHF	TGCAGTGCTAGCATCTCCCTGGGGAGTCAGCCCCAGCATTTT
few	TRBJ2-5	NA	TRBV20-1	CSARGGAGSQETQYF	TGCAGTGCTAGAGGGGGGGCAGGGTCCCAAGAGACCCAGTACTTC
few	TRBJ2-5	TRBD1	TRBV4-1	CASSHGPGQVPETQYF	TGCGCCAGCAGCCATGGCCCGGGACAGGTACCCGAGACCCAGTACTTC
many	TRBJ2-3	TRBD1	TRBV29-1	CSTHRDRVSDTQYF	TGCAGCACCCACCGGGACAGGGTTTCAGATACGCAGTATTTT
NA	TRBJ2-2	NA	TRBV7-2	CASSPGQGVNGELFF	TGTGCCAGCAGCCCCGGCCAGGGCGTAAACGGGGAGCTGTTTTTT
many	TRBJ2-5	NA	TRBV20-1	CSAGREGVRETQYF	TGCAGTGCTGGAAGAGAGGGAGTCCGAGAGACCCAGTACTTC
many	TRBJ2-3	NA	TRBV5-1	CASSEPTTDTQYF	TGCGCCAGCAGCGAACCCACCACAGATACGCAGTATTTT
many	TRBJ1-4	NA	TRBV20-1	CSATTGINEKLFF	TGCAGTGCCACCACAGGGATAAATGAAAAACTGTTTTTT
few	TRBJ2-5	NA	TRBV6-2/TRBV6-3	CASSSRTARETQYF	TGTGCCAGCAGTTCGCGGACAGCAAGAGAGACCCAGTACTTC
few	TRBJ2-1	NA	TRBV9	CASSAARYNEQFF	TGTGCCAGCAGCGCTGCACGGTACAATGAGCAGTTCTTC
few	TRBJ2-1	NA	TRBV27	CASTGRGSYNEQFF	TGTGCCAGCACCGGGCGGGGCTCCTACAATGAGCAGTTCTTC
few	TRBJ1-1	NA	TRBV6-5	CASGQGTEAFF	TGTGCCAGCGGTCAGGGCACTGAAGCTTTCTTT
NA	TRBJ2-1	TRBD1	TRBV5-6	CASSLTGVGYNEQFF	TGTGCCAGCAGCTTGACAGGGGTTGGATACAATGAGCAGTTCTTC
few	TRBJ1-1	NA	TRBV5-5	CASIGGGRTGNTEAFF	TGTGCCAGCATCGGCGGGGGTAGGACGGGGAACACTGAAGCTTTCTTT
NA	TRBJ2-3	NA	TRBV2	CASSEGRDWSKDTQYF	TGTGCCAGCAGTGAAGGGAGGGACTGGAGCAAAGATACGCAGTATTTT
NA	TRBJ1-1	NA	TRBV7-3	CASSLAGDSTEAFF	TGTGCCAGCAGCTTGGCAGGGGATAGCACTGAAGCTTTCTTT
few	TRBJ1-3	NA	TRBV6-5	CASSQVRGSGNTIYF	TGTGCCAGCAGCCAGGTTAGGGGGTCTGGAAACACCATATATTTT
NA	TRBJ1-2	NA	TRBV4-3	CASSQGRYRNYGYTF	TGCGCCAGCAGCCAAGGAAGGTACAGGAACTATGGCTACACCTTC
many	TRBJ2-3	NA	TRBV20-1	CSASWTDSTDTQYF	TGCAGTGCTAGCTGGACAGACAGCACAGATACGCAGTATTTT
few	TRBJ2-2	NA	TRBV24-1	CATSDPYLDAGRAGELFF	TGTGCCACCAGTGATCCGTACCTGGATGCGGGGCGGGCCGGGGAGCTGTTTTTT
few	TRBJ2-7	TRBD2	TRBV7-9	CASSNPSGGSYEQYF	TGTGCCAGCAGCAACCCTAGCGGGGGATCCTACGAGCAGTACTTC
NA	TRBJ2-1	TRBD1	TRBV27	CASSIFPRTGVGNEQFF	TGTGCCAGCAGTATTTTTCCGAGGACAGGGGTAGGGAATGAGCAGTTCTTC
few	TRBJ1-5	NA	TRBV24-1	CATSAPGGQPQHF	TGTGCCACCAGTGCCCCGGGCGGACAGCCCCAGCATTTT
NA	TRBJ2-2	NA	TRBV12-3/TRBV12-4	CASTPRPGELFF	TGTGCCAGCACCCCCCGCCCCGGGGAGCTGTTTTTT
few	TRBJ1-1	NA	TRBV7-3	CASSLLRQRATEAFF	TGTGCCAGCAGCTTATTACGGCAGCGAGCCACTGAAGCTTTCTTT
NA	TRBJ2-3	NA	TRBV6-5	CASSYSVSQVTDTQYF	TGTGCCAGCAGTTACTCCGTAAGCCAGGTCACAGATACGCAGTATTTT
few	TRBJ2-3	NA	TRBV7-9	CASRRDRTDTQYF	TGTGCCAGCAGGCGGGACCGTACAGATACGCAGTATTTT
few	TRBJ1-1	NA	TRBV20-1	CSDLRLGSQETEAFF	TGCAGTGACCTGCGCCTAGGCAGCCAGGAGACTGAAGCTTTCTTT
few	TRBJ2-3	NA	TRBV7-9	CASSVGRTSTDTQYF	TGTGCCAGCAGCGTGGGACGGACAAGCACAGATACGCAGTATTTT
NA	TRBJ1-5	NA	TRBV6-5	CASSYSGGSGQPQHF	TGTGCCAGCAGTTACTCGGGAGGATCTGGTCAGCCCCAGCATTTT
NA	TRBJ1-2	NA	TRBV18	CASSPSIGYTF	TGTGCCAGCTCACCAAGCATTGGCTACACCTTC
NA	TRBJ2-1	TRBD2	TRBV29-1	CSVVLVAGGSSYNEQFF	TGCAGCGTTGTTTTGGTGGCGGGGGGCTCTTCCTACAATGAGCAGTTCTTC
NA	TRBJ2-3	TRBD2	TRBV12-3/TRBV12-4	CAISTSVLADTQYF	TGTGCCATCTCGACTAGCGTGTTAGCAGATACGCAGTATTTT
few	TRBJ2-7	NA	TRBV20-1	CSASLTYSSYEQYF	TGCAGTGCTAGTTTGACTTACAGTTCCTACGAGCAGTACTTC
NA	TRBJ2-7	NA	TRBV7-9	CASSLLASVYEQYF	TGTGCCAGCAGCTTATTGGCCTCGGTCTACGAGCAGTACTTC
NA	TRBJ2-2	NA	TRBV7-6	CASSSPRTELNTGELFF	TGTGCCAGCAGCTCCCCTCGGACAGAATTGAACACCGGGGAGCTGTTTTTT
NA	TRBJ1-1	NA	TRBV5-6	CASSSLGVRTEAFF	TGTGCCAGCAGTTCCCTGGGGGTACGAACTGAAGCTTTCTTT
NA	TRBJ1-1	TRBD1	TRBV12-3/TRBV12-4	CASSLATGGNTEAFF	TGTGCCAGCAGTTTAGCGACAGGGGGGAACACTGAAGCTTTCTTT
NA	TRBJ1-1	NA	TRBV7-9	CASSPRPLRTRMAFF	TGTGCCAGCAGCCCCCGACCCCTACGGACTAGGATGGCTTTCTTT
few	TRBJ1-4	NA	TRBV27	CASSLRRGYEKLFF	TGTGCCAGCAGTTTGAGAAGGGGATACGAAAAACTGTTTTTT
few	TRBJ2-5	NA	TRBV12-3/TRBV12-4	CASSPSEETQYF	TGTGCCAGCAGTCCCTCCGAGGAGACCCAGTACTTC